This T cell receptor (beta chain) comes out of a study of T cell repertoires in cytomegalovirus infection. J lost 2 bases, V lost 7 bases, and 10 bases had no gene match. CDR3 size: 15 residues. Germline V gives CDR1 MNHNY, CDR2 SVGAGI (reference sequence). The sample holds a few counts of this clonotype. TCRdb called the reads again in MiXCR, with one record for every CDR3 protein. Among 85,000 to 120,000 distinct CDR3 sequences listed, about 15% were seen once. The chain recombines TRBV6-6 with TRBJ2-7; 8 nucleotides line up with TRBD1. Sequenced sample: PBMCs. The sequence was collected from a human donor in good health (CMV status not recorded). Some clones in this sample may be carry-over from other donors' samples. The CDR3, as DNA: TGTGCCAGCACTGATGGACAGGGTCCTCCCTACGAGCAGTACTTC. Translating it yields CASTDGQGPPYEQYF.